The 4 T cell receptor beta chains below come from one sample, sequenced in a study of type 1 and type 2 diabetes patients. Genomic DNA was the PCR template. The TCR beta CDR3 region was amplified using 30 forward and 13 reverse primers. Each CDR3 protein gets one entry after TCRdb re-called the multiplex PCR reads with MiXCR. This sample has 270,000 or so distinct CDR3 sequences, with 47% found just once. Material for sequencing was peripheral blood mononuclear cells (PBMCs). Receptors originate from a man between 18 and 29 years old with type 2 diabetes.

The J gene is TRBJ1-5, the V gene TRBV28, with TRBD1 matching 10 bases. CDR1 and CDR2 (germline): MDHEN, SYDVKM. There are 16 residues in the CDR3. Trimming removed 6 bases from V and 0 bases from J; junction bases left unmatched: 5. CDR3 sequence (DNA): TGTGCCAGCAGCCGACAGGGGGCGGGTAGCAATCAGCCCCAGCATTTT. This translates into CASSRQGAGSNQPQHF.

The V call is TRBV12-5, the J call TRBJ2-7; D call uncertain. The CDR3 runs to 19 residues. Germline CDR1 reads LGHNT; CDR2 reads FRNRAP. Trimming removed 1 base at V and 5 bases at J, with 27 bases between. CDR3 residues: CASGLENHQTATSYDEQYF. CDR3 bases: TGTGCTAGTGGTTTGGAAAACCATCAAACAGCTACCTCCTATGACGAGCAGTACTTC.

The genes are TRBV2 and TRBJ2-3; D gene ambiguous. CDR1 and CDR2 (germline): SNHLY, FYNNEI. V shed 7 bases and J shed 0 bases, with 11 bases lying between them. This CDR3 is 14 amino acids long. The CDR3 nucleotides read TGTGCCAGCACGACGGCCGCTAGCACAGATACGCAGTATTTT. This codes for CASTTAASTDTQYF.

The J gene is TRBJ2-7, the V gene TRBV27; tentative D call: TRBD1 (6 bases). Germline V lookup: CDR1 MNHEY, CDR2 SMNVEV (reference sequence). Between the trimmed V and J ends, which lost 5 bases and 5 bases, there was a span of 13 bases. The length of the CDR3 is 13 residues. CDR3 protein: CASSLTGTHEQYF. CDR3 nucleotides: TGTGCCAGCAGTCTCACAGGGACCCACGAGCAGTACTTC.